Described below is a single T cell receptor beta chain sequence and its context. This specimen comes from a study of blood T cell repertoires in COVID-19. Study summary: Spain, Italy and the United States supplied samples that represented acute and convalescent COVID-19. The cDNA or gDNA used as material had been derived from T cells, B-cell-depleted T cells, or PBMCs.

Germline values: CDR1 LNHNV, CDR2 YYDKDF (reference sequence). The CDR3 covers 15 residues. With V trimmed by 0 bases and J by 9 bases, 4 bases remained unmatched. The authors' processing: How many nucleated cells were present was estimated from reference gene primer amplification. Assay: immunoSEQ multiplex PCR; the TCRdb copy retains only in-frame clones and omits some. V, J and clone size derive from that table, while D and trimming were established from the DNA sequence. This table has around 250,000 clones, about 83% appearing once. The sequenced material came from peripheral blood. This receptor was taken from a man aged 25-45 years who had recovered from COVID-19. This rearrangement joins TRBV15 to TRBJ1-4; 10 bases fit TRBD1. CDR3 bases: TGTGCCACCAGCAGAGATCGGGACAGGGGTAAAAAACTGTTTTTT. Amino acids: CATSRDRDRGKKLFF.